This is a list of T cell receptor beta chains from one sample in a study of monozygotic twins with inflammatory bowel disease. Following a re-call of the 5' RACE reads, TCRdb has one entry per CDR3 protein and lacks DNA. The table for this sample gives over 350,000 distinct CDR3 sequences. Input material: blood. These receptors were taken from a human donor with ulcerative colitis or Crohn's disease, or a healthy co-twin of an affected twin (not recorded which). The CDR3 runs from the conserved cysteine through the conserved F or W. Each record gives: CDR3 protein, V gene, J gene, CDR3 length.

CDR3: CASSLNYGVAGETQYF
V: TRBV5-1
J: TRBJ2-5
length: 16

CDR3: CAISEWETGGNTGELFF
V: TRBV10-3
J: TRBJ2-2
length: 17

CDR3: CASSVAEDSSGANVLTF
V: TRBV9
J: TRBJ2-6
length: 17

CDR3: CSASSLAGGLAVYEQYF
V: TRBV20-1
J: TRBJ2-7
length: 17

CDR3: CASGRMSNQPQHF
V: TRBV30
J: TRBJ1-5
length: 13

CDR3: CAIRAGPPSTDTQYF
V: TRBV10-3
J: TRBJ2-3
length: 15

CDR3: CASREVTSNEQFF
V: TRBV7-7
J: TRBJ2-1
length: 13

CDR3: CASSSSGGGTGELFF
V: TRBV6-1
J: TRBJ2-2
length: 15

CDR3: CASRLKWTGVGYGYTF
V: TRBV12-3/TRBV12-4
J: TRBJ1-2
length: 16

CDR3: CATRPGGAVETQYF
V: TRBV7-2
J: TRBJ2-5
length: 14

CDR3: CASSYNQKATQYF
V: TRBV7-2
J: TRBJ2-3
length: 13

CDR3: CATSRDSLQETQYF
V: TRBV15
J: TRBJ2-5
length: 14

CDR3: CASRRGSGETQYF
V: TRBV6-2/TRBV6-3
J: TRBJ2-5
length: 13

CDR3: CATSGTNANTGELFF
V: TRBV24-1
J: TRBJ2-2
length: 15

CDR3: CASSYSQRRGYTF
V: TRBV7-2
J: TRBJ1-2
length: 13

CDR3: CASSLGAGGEDEQFF
V: TRBV5-1
J: TRBJ2-1
length: 15

CDR3: CASSFGTGINPYEQYF
V: TRBV28
J: TRBJ2-7
length: 16

CDR3: CASNKGVSSGANVLTF
V: TRBV9
J: TRBJ2-6
length: 16

CDR3: CASSKRQGPDTQYF
V: TRBV7-2
J: TRBJ2-3
length: 14

CDR3: CASSYSLGTNEQYF
V: TRBV6-5
J: TRBJ2-7
length: 14

CDR3: CATSDSGTSGLDEQFF
V: TRBV24-1
J: TRBJ2-1
length: 16

CDR3: CASTVRRQGGDEQYF
V: TRBV7-2
J: TRBJ2-7
length: 15

CDR3: CASSLGGQSEEKLFF
V: TRBV11-2
J: TRBJ1-4
length: 15

CDR3: CASSYGRGGMGEQFF
V: TRBV6-5
J: TRBJ2-1
length: 15

CDR3: CASSMNRQGYGYTF
V: TRBV6-2/TRBV6-3
J: TRBJ1-2
length: 14

CDR3: CASSLQRAERETQYF
V: TRBV7-2
J: TRBJ2-5
length: 15

CDR3: CASSERQGNTEAFF
V: TRBV7-2
J: TRBJ1-1
length: 14

CDR3: CASSPTSGVRTYNEQFF
V: TRBV18
J: TRBJ2-1
length: 17

CDR3: CASSPGHSSYNEQFF
V: TRBV5-1
J: TRBJ2-1
length: 15

CDR3: CASSFDATGTEAFF
V: TRBV5-4
J: TRBJ1-1
length: 14

CDR3: CASSVSGYEQYF
V: TRBV7-2
J: TRBJ2-7
length: 12

CDR3: CASSQGEVEDTQYF
V: TRBV4-2
J: TRBJ2-3
length: 14

CDR3: CASSIFADYTYQETQYF
V: TRBV19
J: TRBJ2-5
length: 17

CDR3: CASSGGTGMQPQHF
V: TRBV5-6
J: TRBJ1-5
length: 14

CDR3: CASSFTREGGYTF
V: TRBV7-2
J: TRBJ1-2
length: 13

CDR3: CASSPFGQGRYEQYF
V: TRBV18
J: TRBJ2-7
length: 15

CDR3: CASGGDRGNLVGEQYF
V: TRBV28
J: TRBJ2-7
length: 16

CDR3: CASSPTGTGAKQQFF
V: TRBV28
J: TRBJ2-1
length: 15

CDR3: CASSETTGTVTRKRF
V: TRBV6-1
J: TRBJ1-4
length: 15

CDR3: CASRYDPNNEQFF
V: TRBV19
J: TRBJ2-1
length: 13

CDR3: CASSLRDRATGELFF
V: TRBV27
J: TRBJ2-2
length: 15

CDR3: CASSFDSNYGYTF
V: TRBV5-1
J: TRBJ1-2
length: 13

CDR3: CASSSLDRERGYTF
V: TRBV6-5
J: TRBJ1-2
length: 14

CDR3: CASSLDQQGRSYNSPLHF
V: TRBV5-4
J: TRBJ1-6
length: 18

CDR3: CASSGTGGSPLHF
V: TRBV6-1
J: TRBJ1-6
length: 13

CDR3: CASGLGQFNEQFF
V: TRBV12-5
J: TRBJ2-1
length: 13

CDR3: CASSSEPGYNEQFF
V: TRBV7-2
J: TRBJ2-1
length: 14

CDR3: CASSRNRGPRETQYF
V: TRBV27
J: TRBJ2-5
length: 15

CDR3: CASSLLTSYSEQYF
V: TRBV19
J: TRBJ2-7
length: 14

CDR3: CSARDTGTNEKLFF
V: TRBV20-1
J: TRBJ1-4
length: 14

CDR3: CASSYGTTNEKLFF
V: TRBV6-5
J: TRBJ1-4
length: 14

CDR3: CSAKTATHSNQPQHF
V: TRBV20-1
J: TRBJ1-5
length: 15

CDR3: CASSSGPLGETQYF
V: TRBV9
J: TRBJ2-5
length: 14

CDR3: CASSLGRGDRSNQPQHF
V: TRBV12-3/TRBV12-4
J: TRBJ1-5
length: 17

CDR3: CASSQAGTGGNQPQHF
V: TRBV4-1
J: TRBJ1-5
length: 16

CDR3: CASSYSKYRGPFF
V: TRBV6-5
J: TRBJ2-1
length: 13

CDR3: CASSQEAEYNPNEQFF
V: TRBV3-1
J: TRBJ2-1
length: 16

CDR3: CASTLGTGTEQYF
V: TRBV9
J: TRBJ2-7
length: 13

CDR3: CASSPISDSNTGELFF
V: TRBV6-1
J: TRBJ2-2
length: 16

CDR3: CASSLRDGRNQPQHF
V: TRBV12-3/TRBV12-4
J: TRBJ1-5
length: 15